This TCR beta chain appears in the sequencing data of a study of cytomegalovirus exposure and HLA in healthy donors. Looking at the study overall: The approximately 120 million unique TCR beta sequences, from some 170 million T cells, were found by an earlier analysis.

The study's findings and limits: There were some public TCRs occurring in many donors, but most TCR sequences were rare.

CDR3 length: 12 residues. J lost 4 bases, V lost 5 bases, and 4 bases had no gene match. The germline V gene encodes CDR1 SQVTM and CDR2 ANQGSEA. With respect to this clone: Its antigen is not known.

Vbeta (60) and Jbeta (13) primers were used in the PCR. Sequencing was performed with immunoSEQ multiplex PCR; in TCRdb, only in-frame clones are kept and a portion is missing. The repertoire holds roughly 180,000 clones, with approximately 80% as singletons. The rearrangement joins TRBV29-1 to TRBJ2-7; 8 nucleotides agree with TRBD2. The clonotype comes from a woman aged 45-60 years in good health and CMV-seropositive. The sample was PBMCs. CDR3 DNA sequence: TGCAGCGTTCGGGGGGGCGCATACGAGCAGTACTTC. Translation: CSVRGGAYEQYF.